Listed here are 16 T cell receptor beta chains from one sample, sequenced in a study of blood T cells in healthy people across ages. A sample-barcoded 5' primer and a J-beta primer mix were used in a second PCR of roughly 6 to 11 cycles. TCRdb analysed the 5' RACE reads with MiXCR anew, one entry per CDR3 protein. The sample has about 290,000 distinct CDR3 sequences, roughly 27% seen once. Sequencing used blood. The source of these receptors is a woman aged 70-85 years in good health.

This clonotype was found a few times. The CDR3 reads CASSTAYTEAFF. CDR3 DNA sequence: TGTGCCAGCTCGACAGCCTACACTGAAGCTTTCTTT. The V call is TRBV28, the J call TRBJ1-1; a possible D gene is TRBD1 (5 bases). V was shortened by 8 bases and J by 3 bases, with 10 bases between the two germline ends. Germline V gene lookup returns CDR1 MDHEN and CDR2 SYDVKM. The CDR3 is made up of 12 amino acids.

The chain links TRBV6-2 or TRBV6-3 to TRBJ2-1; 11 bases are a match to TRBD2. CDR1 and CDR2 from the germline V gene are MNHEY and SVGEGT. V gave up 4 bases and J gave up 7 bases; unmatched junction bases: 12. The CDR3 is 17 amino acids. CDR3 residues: CASSSAAGTSGRNEQFF. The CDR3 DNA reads TGTGCCAGCAGTTCCGCAGCCGGGACTAGCGGACGTAATGAGCAGTTCTTC.

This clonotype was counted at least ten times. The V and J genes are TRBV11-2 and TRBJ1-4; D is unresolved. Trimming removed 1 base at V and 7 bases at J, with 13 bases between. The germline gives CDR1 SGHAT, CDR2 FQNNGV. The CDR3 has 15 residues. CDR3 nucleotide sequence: TGTGCCAGCAGCTTAGGGGATTCGAGGGTTGAAAAACTGTTTTTT. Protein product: CASSLGDSRVEKLFF.

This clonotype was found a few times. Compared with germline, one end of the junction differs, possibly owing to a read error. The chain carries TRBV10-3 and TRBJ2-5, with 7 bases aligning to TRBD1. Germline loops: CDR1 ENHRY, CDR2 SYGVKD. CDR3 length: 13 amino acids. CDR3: CATRTGNEETRYF. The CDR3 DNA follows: TGTGCCACCAGGACAGGAAATGAAGAGACCCGGTACTTC.

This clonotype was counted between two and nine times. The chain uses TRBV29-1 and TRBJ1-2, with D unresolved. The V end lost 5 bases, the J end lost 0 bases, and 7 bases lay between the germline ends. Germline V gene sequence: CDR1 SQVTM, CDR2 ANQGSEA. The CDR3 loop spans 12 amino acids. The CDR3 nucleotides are TGCAGCGTTCCCGGTTCTAACTATGGCTACACCTTC. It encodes CSVPGSNYGYTF.

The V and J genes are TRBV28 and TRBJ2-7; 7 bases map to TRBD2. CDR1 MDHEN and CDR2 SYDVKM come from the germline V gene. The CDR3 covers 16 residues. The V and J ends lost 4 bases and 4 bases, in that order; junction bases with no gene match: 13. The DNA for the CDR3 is TGTGCCAGCAGTTCCACAGGCCCCGCGGGAGCATACGAGCAGTACTTC. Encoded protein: CASSSTGPAGAYEQYF.

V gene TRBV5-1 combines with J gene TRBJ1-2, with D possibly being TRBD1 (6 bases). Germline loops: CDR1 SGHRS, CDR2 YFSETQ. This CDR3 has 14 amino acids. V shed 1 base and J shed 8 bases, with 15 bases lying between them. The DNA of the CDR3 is TGCGCCAGCAGCTTGTACGGGGGCGCGTTGGGCTACACCTTC. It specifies CASSLYGGALGYTF.

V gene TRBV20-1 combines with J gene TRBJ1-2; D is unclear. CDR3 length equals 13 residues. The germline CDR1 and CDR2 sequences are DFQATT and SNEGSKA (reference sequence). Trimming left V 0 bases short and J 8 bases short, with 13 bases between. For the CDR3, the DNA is TGCAGTGCTAGAGACCCCACGGGTGGGGGCTACACCTTC. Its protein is CSARDPTGGGYTF.

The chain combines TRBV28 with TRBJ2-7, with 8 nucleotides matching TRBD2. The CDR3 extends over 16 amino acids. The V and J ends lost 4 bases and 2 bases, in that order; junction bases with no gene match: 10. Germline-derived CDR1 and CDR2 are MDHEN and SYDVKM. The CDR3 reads CASSSTSGGNTYEQYF. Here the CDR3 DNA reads TGTGCCAGCAGTTCCACGTCGGGGGGGAACACCTACGAGCAGTACTTC.

DNA for the CDR3: TGCGCCAGCAGCTTGACCGGGCACACTGAAGCTTTCTTT. This codes for CASSLTGHTEAFF. This chain connects TRBV5-1 to TRBJ1-1, with D hard to call. V was cut by 1 base and J by 3 bases, with 7 bases left in between. This CDR3 region has 13 residues. In germline, CDR1 is SGHRS, CDR2 YFSETQ.

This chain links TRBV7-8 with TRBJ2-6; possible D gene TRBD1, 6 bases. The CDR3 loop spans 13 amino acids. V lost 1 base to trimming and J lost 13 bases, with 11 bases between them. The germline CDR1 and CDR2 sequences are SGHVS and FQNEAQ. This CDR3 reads CASSLVTGQVLTF. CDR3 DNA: TGTGCCAGCAGCTTAGTAACGGGACAAGTCCTGACTTTC. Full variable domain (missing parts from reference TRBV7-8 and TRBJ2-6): GAGVSQSPRYKVAKRGQDVALRCDPISGHVSLFWYQQALGQGPEFLTYFQNEAQLDKSGLPSDRFFAERPEGSVSTLKIQRTQQEDSAVYLCASSLVTGQVLTFGAGSRLTVL.

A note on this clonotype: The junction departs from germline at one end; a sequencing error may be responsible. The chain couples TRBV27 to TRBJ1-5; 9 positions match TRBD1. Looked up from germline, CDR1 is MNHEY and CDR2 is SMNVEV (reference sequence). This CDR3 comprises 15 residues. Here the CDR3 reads CAGRQQGAQGQPQHF. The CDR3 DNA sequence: TGTGCCGGCAGACAACAGGGGGCGCAGGGTCAGCCCCAGCATTTT.

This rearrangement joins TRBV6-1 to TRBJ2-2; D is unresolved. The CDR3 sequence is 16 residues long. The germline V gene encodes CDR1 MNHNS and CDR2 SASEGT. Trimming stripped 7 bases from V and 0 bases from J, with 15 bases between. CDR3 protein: CASTSRRLANTGELFF. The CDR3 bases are TGTGCCAGCACCAGCCGGCGGCTAGCGAACACCGGGGAGCTGTTTTTT.

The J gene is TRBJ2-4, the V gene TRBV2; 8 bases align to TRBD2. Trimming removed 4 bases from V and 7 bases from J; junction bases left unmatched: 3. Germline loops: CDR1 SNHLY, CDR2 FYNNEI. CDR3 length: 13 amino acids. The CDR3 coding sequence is TGTGCCAGCAGTGCGGAGCGGGAGAACATTCAGTACTTC. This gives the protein CASSAERENIQYF.

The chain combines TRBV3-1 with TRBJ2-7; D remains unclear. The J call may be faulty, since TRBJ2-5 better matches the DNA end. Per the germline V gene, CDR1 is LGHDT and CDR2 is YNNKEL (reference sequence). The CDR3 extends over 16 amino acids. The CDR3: CASSHPQQHPGETQYF. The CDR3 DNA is TGTGCCAGCAGCCACCCACAGCAACACCCGGGAGAGACCCAGTACTTC.

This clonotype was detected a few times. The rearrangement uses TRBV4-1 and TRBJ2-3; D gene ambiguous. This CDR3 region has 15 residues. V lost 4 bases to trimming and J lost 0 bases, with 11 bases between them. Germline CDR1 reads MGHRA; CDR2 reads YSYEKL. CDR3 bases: TGCGCCAGCAGCCCCCCAGGAGTTAGCACAGATACGCAGTATTTT. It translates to CASSPPGVSTDTQYF.